The sequence of this TCR beta chain was determined in a study of shared clonotypes between healthy human individuals. Donors had no recently reported acute infections or vaccinations and were HIV-negative. Notes on the study in general: The represented genetic and exposure-history diversity was limited by the small number of donors.

V shed 6 bases and J shed 5 bases, with 9 bases lying between them. CDR3 length: 11 residues. Germline assignment: CDR1 SGHRS and CDR2 YFSETQ. Concerning this clone: The antigen is undetermined.

As processed by the authors: For the immunoSEQ data, sequences were junction-only without quality scores, so filtering differed. Sequenced by immunoSEQ multiplex PCR; TCRdb stores in-frame clones only, minus some. V, J and clone size reflect that table, while D and trimming were determined from the DNA. This table has roughly 170,000 clones, 66% appearing once. The material sequenced was memory CD4+ T cells sorted from blood. Subset denoted: CD45RA-negative fraction. The chain combines TRBV5-1 with TRBJ2-7; the D is unclear. The receptor was derived from a man aged 25-45 years in good health. This CDR3 reads CASTSGDEQYF. The CDR3 DNA is TGCGCCAGCACCTCAGGTGACGAGCAGTACTTC.